This T cell receptor (beta chain) was obtained from a study of cytomegalovirus exposure and HLA in healthy donors (dated by TCRdb to 2015 to 2018). Regarding the complete study: An earlier analysis of about 530 of the donors reported around 280 Gb of sequence data and 117 million unique TCR beta sequences obtained from about 180 million T cells. About 300 gigabases of sequencing data and approximately 85 million unique TCR sequences were included in an early release covering several hundred HLA-typed donors. The genetic ancestry cluster associated with self-reported Caucasian donors included 81% of the 300 to 450 genotyped donors. The aim of the study was to test whether cataloging public T cell receptors could identify signatures of past pathogen exposure. The study used immunosequencing to profile the T cell repertoires of around 600 subjects and linked those repertoires to cytomegalovirus serostatus. In addition to the first cohort of 650 to 800 subjects, a separate validation cohort of 130 or so different subjects was used. To predict cytomegalovirus infection status, the study combined high-throughput TCR immunosequencing, statistical association of individual TCRs with disease status, and machine learning. A later analysis re-examined previously published TCR beta repertoires from more than 550 donors and added high-resolution HLA genotyping to investigate patterns of TCR occurrence. The later analysis used no new phenotypic data to find candidate immune exposures, relying instead on TCR beta sequences and their occurrence across donors. An earlier analysis of approximately 630 of the donors applied high-throughput TCR beta sequencing to assess whether each TCR beta V gene segment acted as functional or pseudogenic. Alongside the repertoire data, information on donor age, sex, ethnicity and CMV serostatus was compiled. In a later genetic analysis, genome-wide SNP genotypes for about 65% of the 666 donors were used, and that subset was treated as a discovery cohort. All discovery cohort repertoires had been generated on a single sequencing platform. Class I and class II HLA loci were covered by the typing at four-digit resolution. The number of donors typed differed by locus, with about 629-640 for A, B, C, DRB1 and DQB1, 522 for DQA1, over 600 for DPA1, and under 490 for DPB1. Four to six DR-DQ haplotypes were handled as single units for association and clustering, since linkage in the cohort was strong. On average, over 200,000 unique TCR beta nucleotide sequences were sequenced per donor among some 430 genotyped donors of the cohort, with roughly a sixth of those sequences being non-productive. Results and caveats for the whole study, not just this receptor: According to a later genetic analysis, donors in an Asian-associated ancestry cluster had fewer N-insertions in productive TCRs than the approximately 670-donor mean. A further reported finding was that TCR beta sequences accurately predicted the HLA-A and HLA-B alleles for most subjects in the first cohort. When HLA alleles, especially DR and DQ, strongly co-occurred, TCR associations were difficult to assign to individual alleles. Across donors, most TCR sequences were observed very rarely, whereas some public TCRs were present in many individuals. For the cohort, immune exposure information was limited to CMV serostatus. The authors suggested that the approach could potentially be generalized to other disease states and immunological phenotypes. A few of the identified cytomegalovirus-associated TCR beta chains were confirmed in vitro to be specific for cytomegalovirus antigens. In a later analysis, around 15,000 TCR beta sequences were associated with specific HLA alleles at a false discovery rate of 0.05. A later analysis found that most CMV-associated TCR beta chains appeared HLA-restricted, with HLA associations seemingly driven largely by CMV exposure. Some IMGT-functional V segments, including TRBV6-2 and TRBV6-3, could not be distinguished by the 87-base-pair reads and were therefore excluded. An earlier analysis of 587 of the donors showed that most TCR beta V segments appeared in productive rearrangements either about 87% or about 30% of the time, which broadly matched IMGT annotations. A total of some 180 TCR beta chains were listed by the study as associated with cytomegalovirus. Because HLA typing was missing for some donors at each locus, association tests included only the typed subset. Only TCR beta chains were sequenced in this cohort, and the absence of alpha or paired-chain data limited detectable features. The classifier was reported to diagnose cytomegalovirus status with high specificity and sensitivity in both the original cohort and the validation cohort. According to a later analysis, parvovirus B19, influenza, CMV and Epstein-Barr virus appeared linked to several top co-occurrence clusters. Because counts were too low, seventeen rarely observed V segments, including chromosome 9 orphons, were left out of the earlier analysis of over 550 of the donors. The presence/absence analyses assumed that sequencing depth was roughly uniform across donors, and that assumption may not be true. Linkage disequilibrium might explain the correlated functional status among segregating V segments, but an unknown experimental factor could not be excluded. A cluster of highly shared sequence variants was judged likely to represent a technical artifact of the sequencing pipeline. In a later genetic analysis, a missense DCLRE1C variant was associated with V-gene and J-gene trimming of TCR beta chains, and the association was replicated in an independent cohort. A later analysis found that TCR association rates varied across HLA loci, with DRB1 alleles showing the most associated TCRs and HLA-C alleles the fewest. A later analysis found that HLA-associated TCR beta chains were more clonally expanded and had lower generation probabilities than equally common non-associated chains.

There are 13 amino acids in the CDR3, from cysteine to phenylalanine inclusive. Here the CDR3 DNA is all that survives: 39 bases in frame from base 1. As encoded in the germline V gene, CDR1 is SGHRS while CDR2 is YFSETQ. At the junction V is shortened by 4 bases and J by 2 bases, with 9 bases in between. Library creation used the immunoSEQ multiplex PCR assay. A mixture of 60 forward primers for TCR Vbeta segments and 13 reverse primers for TCR Jbeta segments was used in the multiplex PCR. Amplification of the CDR3 region of rearranged TCR beta genes was performed with a multiplex PCR assay on genomic DNA. The amplified TCR beta libraries were sequenced on the Illumina HiSeq System as 87-base-pair reads. Processing in the source paper ran as follows. Across the roughly 700 repertoires, a later analysis counted approximately 83 million unique TCR beta chains, 9.5 million to 13 million of which were shared by at least two donors. To remove PCR and sequencing errors, raw reads were error-corrected and collapsed into unique sequences using a nearest-neighbor algorithm that merged closely related sequences. Alignment of CDR3 sequences to IMGT reference sequences was used to assign V, D and J gene segments. Each retained sequence needed at least a six-nucleotide match to both a V gene segment and a J gene segment. Rearrangements were called productive when the CDR3 lacked stop codons and stayed in frame with V and J; all others were non-productive. CDR3 was defined by IMGT convention, running from the second conserved V-encoded cysteine to the conserved J-encoded phenylalanine. The earlier analysis of fewer than 750 of the donors excluded sequences that lacked an unambiguous match to a single V gene segment. An earlier analysis of fewer than 750 of the donors called V segments functional above 56.7% productive rearrangements and segregating when the between-donor standard deviation exceeded 5%. A statistical classification framework was built to diagnose cytomegalovirus status from the catalog of TCR beta chain sequences. In a later analysis, V and J genes were assigned by comparing TCR nucleotide sequences against IMGT/GENE-DB human TR gene sequences. A later analysis assigned CDR3 sequences and most-parsimonious VDJ recombination scenarios with the TCRdist pipeline. In a later analysis, each TCR beta chain was defined by its CDR3 amino acid sequence together with its V-gene family, and reads without a unique V-gene family were excluded. In a later analysis, 500 to 650 highly shared, low-generation-probability nucleotide sequences were removed to address suspected cross-contamination and a sequencing artifact. For each public chain, a later analysis derived a clonal expansion index from normalized ranks of inferred template counts within each repertoire. In a later analysis, generation probabilities were computed with a VDJ recombination model fitted to out-of-frame rearrangements, and the resulting probabilities were checked against IGoR. In a later analysis, hypergeometric tests were used to score TCR-TCR, TCR-HLA and TCR-CMV co-occurrence, with a repertoire-size bias correction applied to TCR pairs. In a later analysis, false discovery rates were estimated by permuting HLA or CMV assignments 20 times. In a later analysis, co-occurring TCRs were grouped using DBSCAN, and TCRdist sequence similarity was added for clustering within HLA-allele-positive subsets. Repertoires with fewer than 30,000 or more than 120,000 public chains were left out of co-occurrence clustering, as were five repertoires with anomalous nucleotide sharing. Sourced from immuneACCESS, this table was stored by TCRdb with only in-frame sequences that have V and J called. A share of the clones is absent; for the studies checked, an unresolved V gene accounts for under half, and the remainder has no known explanation. V and J calls and clone size follow that table, whereas D and trimming were derived from the DNA. This sample holds about 100,000 clones; 60% to 75% were observed only once. The ten largest clones capture roughly 8% of the sample.

The cohort comprised several hundred healthy bone marrow donors. All cohort members were sampled while nominally healthy, although unrecorded immune exposures were likely present. The donor was CMV seronegative and was included in the group of a few hundred seronegative cohort members. Each donor provided a peripheral blood sample, and peripheral blood mononuclear cells were used for TCR beta sequencing. The Qiagen DNeasy Blood Extraction Kit was used to extract genomic DNA from the blood cell samples. Concerning this clone: The antigen it binds to is not known. Base qualities were left out, and no much larger clone turns up one base away.

The receptor was isolated from a man between 25 and 39 years old in good health and CMV-seronegative. Here the chain combines TRBV5-1 and TRBJ1-2; no D segment can be confidently identified. Input material: PBMCs. The DNA reads as follows: TGCGCCAGCAGCCAAGCGGACAACTATGGCTACACCTTC. This sequence encodes CASSQADNYGYTF.